The present TCR beta chain was sequenced within a study of blood T cells in healthy people across ages (dated by TCRdb to the mid-2010s). For the wider study: In model experiments, template switching captured about one uniquely barcoded TCR beta cDNA molecule for every two T cells. Age-related changes in TCR beta repertoire diversity were measured in the study by deep sequencing normalized with unique cDNA molecular identifiers. Donors were grouped into four age groups: young (average roughly 17 years), middle-aged (39), aged (around 60) and long-lived (around 80). Donors of different ages were randomly distributed across sequencing lanes to avoid experimental bias. Two additional independent replicas of 1 million unique cDNA reads from the same blood draw were analyzed for two donors (one aged 18 to 30 and one aged 80 or older).

This clonotype was seen more than once but under ten times. Its recognized antigen is unknown. Base qualities are not provided; no much larger clone lies one nucleotide away. Donors were under 40 systemically healthy Caucasian individuals from Russia aged roughly 6 to 95 years. Each donor gave ten milliliters of peripheral blood, collected into EDTA-treated Vacutainer tubes. PBMCs were isolated by Ficoll-Paque density-gradient centrifugation, with at least 7 million obtained per sample. Trizol reagent was used to extract total RNA from the PBMCs, yielding at least 5.5 micrograms per sample. Naive CD45RAhigh/CD27high T cell percentages were measured by flow cytometry on a PBMC aliquot from every donor. Germline trimming: 0 bases from V, 0 bases from J; junction bases outside gene matches: 5. For CDR1 and CDR2, the germline V gene lists SGHRS and YFSETQ. The CDR3 holds 16 amino acids from the cysteine to the phenylalanine. The kept DNA is CDR3 alone, 48 bases in frame from the first base.

The library was prepared using 5' RACE. Sequenced using an Illumina HiSeq 2500. A second about 7 to 11 cycle PCR used a sample-barcoded 5' primer and a J-beta primer mix. Each TCR beta cDNA molecule received a unique molecular identifier from a template-switch 5' adaptor carrying 12 random nucleotides. At least 2.5 million CDR3-containing paired-end reads were obtained from each sample. All of the RNA was converted into first-strand cDNA using the Mint cDNA synthesis kit, with a TRBC-specific oligonucleotide serving as the primer. Following uracil-DNA glycosylase treatment, all cDNA underwent a first 18-cycle PCR with the universal primers M1SS and BC2_uni_R. The source study handled its data this way. For normalization, 1 million high-quality reads, each with a distinct molecular identifier, were randomly selected from each sample. Instead of being binned into consensus sequences, reads that shared molecular identifiers were thrown out. MiTCR, run with a Q25 quality threshold and the strictest error-elimination algorithm, handled CDR3 identification, clonotype clustering and error correction. A nonparametric unseen species model with Euler transformation was used to estimate lower-bound total TCR beta diversity. TCRdb took the public reads, trimmed them with fastp at Q25, ran MiXCR for clone calling and kept in-frame beta chains. Under each unique CDR3 protein, matching rows form one entry showing the most common genes and DNA. These V and J calls derive from TCRdb rather than the authors' analysis. Present in this sample are over 1.5 million distinct CDR3 sequences, approximately 50% of which were seen just once. Clones ranked in the top ten supply approximately 2.1% of the sample.

Overall study results and their limits: Observed TCR beta diversity per million T cells fell roughly linearly with age, and a significant reduction was already apparent by age about 38. The long-lived group showed more naive CD4+ T cells, fewer expanded clones and increased TCR diversity than the aged group, suggesting age selection. A strong correlation was found between observed TCR beta diversity and the percentage of naive T cells measured by flow cytometry. Conclusive comparison of naive and antigen-experienced compartments was prevented by the profiling of bulk unsorted PBMCs. Estimates of total diversity based on one million sequenced T cells were considered lower bounds and underestimates. Because the CMV infection status of the donors was unknown, age-related changes in expanded clonotypes may potentially have been confounded.

Sequenced: blood. The chain is made from TRBV5-1 and TRBJ1-2; 7 junctional bases match TRBD1. The clonotype was recovered from a woman aged 40 to 50 in good health. CDR3 region: CASSLAWDRANYGYTF. The DNA sequence is as follows: TGCGCCAGCAGCTTGGCCTGGGACAGAGCTAACTATGGCTACACCTTC.